The present entry profiles one TCR beta chain with its context. The antigen is unknown. Cells designated naive CD8 were CD45RO-negative and were positively selected for CCR7, with terminally differentiated effector memory CD45RA+ cells excluded. The data are from a study of shared clonotypes between healthy human individuals. Looking at the study overall: A couple of female and three male donors aged 18 to 49 were enrolled. Researchers assigned three CD4 naive, three CD4 memory, two CD8 naive and one CD8 memory plate to each donor.

Methods used by the authors: As immunoSEQ supplied junction-only sequences (without quality scores), filtering differed. Data came from immunoSEQ multiplex PCR; TCRdb stores just in-frame clones and leaves some out. The V and J calls and clone size are taken from that table; D and trimming were inferred from the DNA. The table shows about 1,800,000 clones, with around 96% occurring only once. Study-wide points: Sequencing depth was predicted to influence how clonotypes are shared among donors.

There are 17 residues in the CDR3. J lost 6 bases, V lost 4 bases, and 10 bases had no gene match. Germline CDR1 reads SEHNR; CDR2 reads FQNEAQ (reference sequence). The TCR originated in a man between 18 and 29 years old in good health. J is TRBJ2-2 and V is TRBV7-9; 11 positions match TRBD2. Source material: naive CD8+ T cells sorted from blood. The CDR3 nucleotides read TGTGCCAGCAGCTGGGCCTTAGCGGGAGGGCCAGCCGGGGAGCTGTTTTTT. Amino acids: CASSWALAGGPAGELFF. The complete variable domain, with remaining parts taken from reference TRBV7-9 and TRBJ2-2, reads DTGVSQNPRHKITKRGQNVTFRCDPISEHNRLYWYRQTLGQGPEFLTYFQNEAQLEKSRLLSDRFSAERPKGSFSTLEIQRTEQGDSAMYLCASSWALAGGPAGELFFGEGSRLTVL.